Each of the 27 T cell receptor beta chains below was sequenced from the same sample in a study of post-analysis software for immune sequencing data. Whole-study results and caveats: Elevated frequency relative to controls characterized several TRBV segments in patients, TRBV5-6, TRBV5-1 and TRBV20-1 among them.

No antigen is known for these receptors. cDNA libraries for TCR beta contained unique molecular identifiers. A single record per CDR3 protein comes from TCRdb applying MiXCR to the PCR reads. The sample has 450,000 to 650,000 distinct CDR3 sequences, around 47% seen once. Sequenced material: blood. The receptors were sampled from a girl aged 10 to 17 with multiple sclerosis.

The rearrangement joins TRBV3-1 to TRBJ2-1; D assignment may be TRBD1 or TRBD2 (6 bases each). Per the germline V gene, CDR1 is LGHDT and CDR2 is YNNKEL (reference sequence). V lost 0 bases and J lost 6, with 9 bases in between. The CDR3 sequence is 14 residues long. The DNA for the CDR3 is TGTGCCAGCAGCCAAGATTGGGGGGCCAATGAGCAGTTCTTC. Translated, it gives CASSQDWGANEQFF.

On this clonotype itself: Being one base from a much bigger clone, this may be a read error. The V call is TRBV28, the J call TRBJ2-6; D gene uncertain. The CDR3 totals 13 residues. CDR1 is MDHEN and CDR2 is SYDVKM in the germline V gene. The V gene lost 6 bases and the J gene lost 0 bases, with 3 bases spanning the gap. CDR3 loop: CASRRSGANVLTF. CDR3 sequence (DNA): TGTGCCAGCAGGCGCTCTGGGGCCAACGTCCTGACTTTC.

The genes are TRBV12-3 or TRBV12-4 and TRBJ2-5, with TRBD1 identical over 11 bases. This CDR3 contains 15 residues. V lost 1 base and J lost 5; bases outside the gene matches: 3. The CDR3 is CASSLVGTGGETQYF. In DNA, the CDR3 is TGTGCCAGCAGTTTAGTGGGGACAGGGGGTGAGACCCAGTACTTC.

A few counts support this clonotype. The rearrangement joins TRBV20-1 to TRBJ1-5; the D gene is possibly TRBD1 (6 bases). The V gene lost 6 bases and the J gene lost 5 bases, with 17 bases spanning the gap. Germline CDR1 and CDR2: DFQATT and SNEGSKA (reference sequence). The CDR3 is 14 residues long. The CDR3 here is CSAGGGAEHQPQHF. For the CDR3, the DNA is TGCAGTGCGGGTGGGGGGGCCGAGCATCAGCCCCAGCATTTT.

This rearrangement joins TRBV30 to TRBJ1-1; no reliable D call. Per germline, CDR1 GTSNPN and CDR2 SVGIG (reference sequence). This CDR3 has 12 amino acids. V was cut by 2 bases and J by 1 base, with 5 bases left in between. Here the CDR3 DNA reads TGTGCCTGGAGTATCTCGAACACTGAAGCTTTCTTT. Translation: CAWSISNTEAFF.

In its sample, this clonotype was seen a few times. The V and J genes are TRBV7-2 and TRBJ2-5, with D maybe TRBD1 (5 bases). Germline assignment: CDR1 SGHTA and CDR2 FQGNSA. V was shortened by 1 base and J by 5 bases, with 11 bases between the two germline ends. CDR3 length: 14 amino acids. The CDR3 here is CASSLDTGEETQYF. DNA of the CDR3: TGTGCCAGCAGCTTAGATACAGGCGAGGAGACCCAGTACTTC.

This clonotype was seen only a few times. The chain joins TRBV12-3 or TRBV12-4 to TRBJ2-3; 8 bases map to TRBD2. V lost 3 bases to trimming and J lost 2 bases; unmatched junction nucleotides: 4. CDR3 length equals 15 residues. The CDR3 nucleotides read TGTGCCAGCAGTTTGGCTAGCGGGTACACAGATACGCAGTATTTT. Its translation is CASSLASGYTDTQYF.

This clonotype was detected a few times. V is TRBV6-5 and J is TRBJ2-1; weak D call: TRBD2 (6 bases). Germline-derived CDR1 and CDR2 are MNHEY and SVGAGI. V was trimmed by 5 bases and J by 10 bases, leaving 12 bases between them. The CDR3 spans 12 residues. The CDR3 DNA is TGTGCCAGCAGTGGCGGGACTCTAGAGCAGTTCTTC. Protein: CASSGGTLEQFF.

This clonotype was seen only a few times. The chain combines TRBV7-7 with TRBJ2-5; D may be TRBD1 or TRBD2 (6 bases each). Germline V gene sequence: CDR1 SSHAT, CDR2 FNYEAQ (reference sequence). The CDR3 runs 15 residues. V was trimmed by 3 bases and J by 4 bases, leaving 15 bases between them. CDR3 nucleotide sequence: TGTGCCAGCAGCTTCCGAGGGGGGTGGGGAGAGACCCAGTACTTC. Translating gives CASSFRGGWGETQYF.

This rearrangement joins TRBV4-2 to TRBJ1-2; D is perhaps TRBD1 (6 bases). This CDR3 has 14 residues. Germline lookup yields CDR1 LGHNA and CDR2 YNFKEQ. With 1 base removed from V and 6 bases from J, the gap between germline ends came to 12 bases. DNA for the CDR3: TGTGCCAGCAGCCAAGTGAGACAGGCGGATGGCTACACCTTC. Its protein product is CASSQVRQADGYTF.

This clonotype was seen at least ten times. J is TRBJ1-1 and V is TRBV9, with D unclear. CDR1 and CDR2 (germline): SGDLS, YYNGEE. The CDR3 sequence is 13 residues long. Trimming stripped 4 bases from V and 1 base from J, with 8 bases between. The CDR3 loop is CASSPVPNTEAFF. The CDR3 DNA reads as TGTGCCAGCAGCCCTGTCCCGAACACTGAAGCTTTCTTT.

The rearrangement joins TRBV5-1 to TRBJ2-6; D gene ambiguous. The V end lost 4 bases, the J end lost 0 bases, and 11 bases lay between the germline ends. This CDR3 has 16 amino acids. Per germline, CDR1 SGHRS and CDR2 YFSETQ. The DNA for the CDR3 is TGCGCCAGCAGCGAGACTGCCGTCTCTGGGGCCAACGTCCTGACTTTC. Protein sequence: CASSETAVSGANVLTF.

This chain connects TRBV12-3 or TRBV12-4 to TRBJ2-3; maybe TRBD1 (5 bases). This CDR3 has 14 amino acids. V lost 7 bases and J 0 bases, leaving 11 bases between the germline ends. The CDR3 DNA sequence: TGTGCCAGCACCACGACAGAAAGCACAGATACGCAGTATTTT. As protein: CASTTTESTDTQYF.

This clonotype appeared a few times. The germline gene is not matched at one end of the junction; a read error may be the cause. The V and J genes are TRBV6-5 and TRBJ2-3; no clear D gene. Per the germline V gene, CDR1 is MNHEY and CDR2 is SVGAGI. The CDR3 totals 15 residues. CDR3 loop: CASSSSGQVTDTQYF. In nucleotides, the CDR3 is TGCGCCAGCAGTTCCTCGGGTCAGGTCACAGATACGCAGTATTTT.

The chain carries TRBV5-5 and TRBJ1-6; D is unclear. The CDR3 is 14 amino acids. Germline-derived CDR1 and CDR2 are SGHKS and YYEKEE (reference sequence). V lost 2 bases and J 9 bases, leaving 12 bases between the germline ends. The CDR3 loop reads CASSLRMGGSPLHF. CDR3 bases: TGTGCCAGCAGCTTACGAATGGGCGGTTCACCCCTCCACTTT.

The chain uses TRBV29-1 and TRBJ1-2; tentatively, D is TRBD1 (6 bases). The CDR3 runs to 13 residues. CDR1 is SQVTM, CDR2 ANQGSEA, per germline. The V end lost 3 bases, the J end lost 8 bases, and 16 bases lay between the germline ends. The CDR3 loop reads CSVELQGRVGYTF. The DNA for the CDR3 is TGCAGCGTTGAGTTACAGGGACGGGTCGGCTACACCTTC.

The CDR3 coding sequence is TGCAGCGTTGCCGGACCAGCGGCAGATACGCAGTATTTT. Its translation is CSVAGPAADTQYF. The genes are TRBV29-1 and TRBJ2-3; D might be TRBD2 (5 bases). The germline gives CDR1 SQVTM, CDR2 ANQGSEA. The CDR3 covers 13 residues. Trimming removed 4 bases at V and 4 bases at J, with 12 bases between.

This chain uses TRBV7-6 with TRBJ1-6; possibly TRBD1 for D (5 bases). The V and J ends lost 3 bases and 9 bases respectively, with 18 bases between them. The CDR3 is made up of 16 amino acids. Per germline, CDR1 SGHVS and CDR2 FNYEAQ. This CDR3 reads CASSLEAPGLTSPLHF. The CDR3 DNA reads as TGTGCCAGCAGCTTGGAAGCTCCAGGGTTGACTTCACCCCTCCACTTT.

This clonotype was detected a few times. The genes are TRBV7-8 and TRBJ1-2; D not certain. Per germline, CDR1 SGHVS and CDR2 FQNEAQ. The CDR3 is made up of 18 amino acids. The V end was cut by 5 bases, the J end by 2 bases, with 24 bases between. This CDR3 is CASSASPLLPTPNYGYTF. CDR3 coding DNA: TGTGCCAGCAGCGCATCACCCCTACTACCTACACCGAACTATGGCTACACCTTC.

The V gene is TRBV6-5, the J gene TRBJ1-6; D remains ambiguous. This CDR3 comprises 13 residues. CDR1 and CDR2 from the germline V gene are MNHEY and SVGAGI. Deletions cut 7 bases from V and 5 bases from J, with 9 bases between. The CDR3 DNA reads TGTGCCAGCACGTCCCAGCATAATTCACCCCTCCACTTT. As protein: CASTSQHNSPLHF.

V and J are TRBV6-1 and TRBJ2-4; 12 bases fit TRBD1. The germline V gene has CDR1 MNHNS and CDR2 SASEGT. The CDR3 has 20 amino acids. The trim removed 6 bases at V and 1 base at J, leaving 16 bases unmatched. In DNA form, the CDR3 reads TGTGCCAGCAGCCTGAAGGGGGGGACAGGGGGCCTTGGGGCCAAAAACATTCAGTACTTC. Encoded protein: CASSLKGGTGGLGAKNIQYF.

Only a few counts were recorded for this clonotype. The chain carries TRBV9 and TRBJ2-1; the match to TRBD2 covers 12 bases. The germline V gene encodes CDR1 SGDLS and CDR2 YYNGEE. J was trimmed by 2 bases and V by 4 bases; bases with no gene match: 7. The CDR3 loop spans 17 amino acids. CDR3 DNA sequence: TGTGCCAGCAGCCCACGGACTAGCGGGATGCCCTACAATGAGCAGTTCTTC. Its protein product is CASSPRTSGMPYNEQFF.

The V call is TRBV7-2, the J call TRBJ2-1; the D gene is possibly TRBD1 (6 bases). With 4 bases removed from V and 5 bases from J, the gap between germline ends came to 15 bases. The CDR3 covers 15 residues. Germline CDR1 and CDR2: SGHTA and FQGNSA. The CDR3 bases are TGTGCCAGCAGCTCTGTGAGACAGGCAAACAATGAGCAGTTCTTC. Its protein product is CASSSVRQANNEQFF. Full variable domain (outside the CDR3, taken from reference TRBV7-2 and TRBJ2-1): GAGVSQSPSNKVTEKGKDVELRCDPISGHTALYWYRQSLGQGLEFLIYFQGNSAPDKSGLPSDRFSAERTGGSVSTLTIQRTQQEDSAVYLCASSSVRQANNEQFFGPGTRLTVL.

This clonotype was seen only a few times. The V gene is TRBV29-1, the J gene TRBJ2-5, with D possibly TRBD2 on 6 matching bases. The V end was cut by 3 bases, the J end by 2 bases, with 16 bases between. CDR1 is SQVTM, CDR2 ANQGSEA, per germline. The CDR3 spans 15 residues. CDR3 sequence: CSVERTLGTQETQYF. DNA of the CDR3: TGCAGCGTTGAGAGGACCCTTGGGACTCAAGAGACCCAGTACTTC.

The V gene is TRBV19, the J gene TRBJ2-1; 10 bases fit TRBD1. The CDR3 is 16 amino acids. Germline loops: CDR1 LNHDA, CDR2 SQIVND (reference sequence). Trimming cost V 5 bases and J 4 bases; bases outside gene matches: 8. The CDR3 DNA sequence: TGTGCCAGTAGTGTCTCGGGACAGGGGCAATACAATGAGCAGTTCTTC. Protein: CASSVSGQGQYNEQFF.

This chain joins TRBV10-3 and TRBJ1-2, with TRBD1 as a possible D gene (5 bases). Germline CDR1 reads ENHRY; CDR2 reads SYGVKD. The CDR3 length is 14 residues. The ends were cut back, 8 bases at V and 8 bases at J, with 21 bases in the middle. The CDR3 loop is CAIVDAGTARGYTF. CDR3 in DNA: TGTGCCATCGTGGACGCCGGGACGGCGAGAGGCTACACCTTC.

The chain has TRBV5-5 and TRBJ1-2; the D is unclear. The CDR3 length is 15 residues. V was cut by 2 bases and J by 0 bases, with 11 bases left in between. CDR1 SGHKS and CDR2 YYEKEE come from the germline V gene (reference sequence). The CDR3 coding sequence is TGTGCCAGCAGCTTATTGGGGAGACCTAACTATGGCTACACCTTC. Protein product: CASSLLGRPNYGYTF.